Sequencing of this T cell receptor (beta chain) was carried out in a study of spatial heterogeneity in lung cancer. The time point was: sample taken at primary tumor resection. Tumor, nontumor lung or frozen PBMC supplied whole RNA, sequenced without sorting. Each TCR cDNA molecule carried a unique molecular identifier. Each CDR3 protein gets one entry after TCRdb re-called the 5' RACE reads with MiXCR. Seen here are about 12,000 distinct CDR3 sequences, approximately 14% observed once, and the top ten hold 35% to 40%. This clonotype came up a few times. The receptor was derived from a male donor with early-stage non-small cell lung cancer. This material consisted of PBMCs, taken at surgery.

The CDR3: CASALGGSRTGELFF. DNA for the CDR3: TGTGCCAGTGCCTTGGGGGGCTCGAGGACCGGGGAGCTGTTTTTT. V usage is TRBV3-1 and J usage is TRBJ2-2, with D perhaps being TRBD1 or TRBD2 (6 bases each). The germline V gene encodes CDR1 LGHDT and CDR2 YNNKEL (reference sequence). The germline V and J ends were trimmed by 9 bases and 5 bases, with 19 bases remaining between them. This CDR3 comprises 15 residues.